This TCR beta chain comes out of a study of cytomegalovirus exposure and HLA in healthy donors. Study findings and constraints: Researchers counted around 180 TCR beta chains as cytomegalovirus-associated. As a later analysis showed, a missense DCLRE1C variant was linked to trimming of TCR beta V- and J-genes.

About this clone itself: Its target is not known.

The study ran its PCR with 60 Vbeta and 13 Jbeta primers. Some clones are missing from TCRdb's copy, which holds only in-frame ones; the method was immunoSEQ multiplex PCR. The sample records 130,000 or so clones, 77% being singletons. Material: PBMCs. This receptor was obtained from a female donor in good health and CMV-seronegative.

CDR3 protein: CASSLVLANTYEQYF. Here the CDR3 DNA reads TGTGCCAGCAGCTTGGTACTAGCGAACACCTACGAGCAGTACTTC. The V gene is TRBV5-8, the J gene TRBJ2-7; 7 bases match TRBD2. The CDR3 has 15 amino acids. V lost 0 bases, J lost 2 bases, and 5 bases stayed unmatched. Germline CDR1 SGHTS, CDR2 YDEGEE.